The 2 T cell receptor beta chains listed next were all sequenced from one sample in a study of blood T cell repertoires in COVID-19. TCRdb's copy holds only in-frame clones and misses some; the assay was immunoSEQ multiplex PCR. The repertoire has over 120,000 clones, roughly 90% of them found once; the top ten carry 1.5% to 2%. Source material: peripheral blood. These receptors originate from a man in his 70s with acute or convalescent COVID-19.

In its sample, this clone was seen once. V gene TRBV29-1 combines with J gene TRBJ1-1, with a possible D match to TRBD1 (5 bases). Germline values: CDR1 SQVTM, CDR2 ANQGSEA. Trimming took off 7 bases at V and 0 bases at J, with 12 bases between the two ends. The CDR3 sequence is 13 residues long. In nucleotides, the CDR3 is TGCAGCGCGGGACGGGAGATGAACACTGAAGCTTTCTTT. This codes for CSAGREMNTEAFF.

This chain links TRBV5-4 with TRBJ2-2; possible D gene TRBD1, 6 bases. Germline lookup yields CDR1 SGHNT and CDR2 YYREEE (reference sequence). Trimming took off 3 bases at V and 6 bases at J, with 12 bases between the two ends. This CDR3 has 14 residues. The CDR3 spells CASSSVGAAGELFF. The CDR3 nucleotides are TGTGCCAGCAGCTCAGTGGGGGCCGCCGGGGAGCTGTTTTTT.